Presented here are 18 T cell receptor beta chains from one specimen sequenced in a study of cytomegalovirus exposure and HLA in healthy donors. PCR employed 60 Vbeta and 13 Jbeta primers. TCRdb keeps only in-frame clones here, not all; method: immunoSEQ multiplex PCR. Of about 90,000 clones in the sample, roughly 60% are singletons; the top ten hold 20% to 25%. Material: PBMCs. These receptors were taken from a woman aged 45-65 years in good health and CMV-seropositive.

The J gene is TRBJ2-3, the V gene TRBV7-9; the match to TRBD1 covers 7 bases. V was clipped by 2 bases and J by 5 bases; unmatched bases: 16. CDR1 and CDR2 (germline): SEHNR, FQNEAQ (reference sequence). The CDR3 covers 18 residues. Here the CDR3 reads CASSLRFGTGAAEDTQYF. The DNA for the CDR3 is TGTGCCAGCAGCTTAAGGTTTGGCACAGGGGCAGCGGAAGATACGCAGTATTTT.

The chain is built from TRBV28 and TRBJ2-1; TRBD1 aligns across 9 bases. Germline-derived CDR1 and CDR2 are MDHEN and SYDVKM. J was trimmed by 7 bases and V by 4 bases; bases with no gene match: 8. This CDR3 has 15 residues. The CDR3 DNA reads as TGTGCCAGCAGTTCACAGGGGGCCATTGGAAATGAGCAGTTCTTC. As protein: CASSSQGAIGNEQFF.

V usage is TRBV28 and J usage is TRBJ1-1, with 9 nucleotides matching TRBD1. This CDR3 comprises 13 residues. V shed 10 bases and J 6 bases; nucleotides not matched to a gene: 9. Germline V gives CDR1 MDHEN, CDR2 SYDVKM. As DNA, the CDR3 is TGTGCCACCAAGAGACAGGGGGGCTCTGAAGCTTTCTTT. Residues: CATKRQGGSEAFF.

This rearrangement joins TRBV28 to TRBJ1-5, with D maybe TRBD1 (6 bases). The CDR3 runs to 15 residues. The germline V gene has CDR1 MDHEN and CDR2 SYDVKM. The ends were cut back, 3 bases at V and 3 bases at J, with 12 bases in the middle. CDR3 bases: TGTGCCAGCAGTTTTGTAGGGGGTTACAATCAGCCCCAGCATTTT. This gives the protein CASSFVGGYNQPQHF.

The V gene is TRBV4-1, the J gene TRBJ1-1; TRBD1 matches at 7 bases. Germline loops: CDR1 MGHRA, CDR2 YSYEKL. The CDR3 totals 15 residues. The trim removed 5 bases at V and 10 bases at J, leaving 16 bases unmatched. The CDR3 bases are TGCGCCAGCAGCGCATCAAGCGAGGGGGCCGGAGCAGCTTTCTTT. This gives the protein CASSASSEGAGAAFF.

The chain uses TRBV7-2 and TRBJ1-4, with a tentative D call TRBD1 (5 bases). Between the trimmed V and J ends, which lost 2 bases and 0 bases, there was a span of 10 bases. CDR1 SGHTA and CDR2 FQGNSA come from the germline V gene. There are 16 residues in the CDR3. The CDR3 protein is CASSLSRAATNEKLFF. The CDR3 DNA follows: TGTGCCAGCAGCTTAAGCAGGGCCGCAACTAATGAAAAACTGTTTTTT. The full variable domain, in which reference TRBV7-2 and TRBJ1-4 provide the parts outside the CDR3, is GAGVSQSPSNKVTEKGKDVELRCDPISGHTALYWYRQSLGQGLEFLIYFQGNSAPDKSGLPSDRFSAERTGGSVSTLTIQRTQQEDSAVYLCASSLSRAATNEKLFFGSGTQLSVL.

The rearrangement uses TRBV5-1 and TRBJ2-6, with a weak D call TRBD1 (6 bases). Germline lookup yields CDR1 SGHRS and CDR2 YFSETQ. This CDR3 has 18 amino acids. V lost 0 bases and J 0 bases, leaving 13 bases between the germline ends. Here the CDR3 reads CASSLGWTDLSGANVLTF. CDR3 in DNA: TGCGCCAGCAGCTTGGGGTGGACAGACCTCTCTGGGGCCAACGTCCTGACTTTC. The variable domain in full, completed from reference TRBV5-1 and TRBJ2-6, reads KAGVTQTPRYLIKTRGQQVTLSCSPISGHRSVSWYQQTPGQGLQFLFEYFSETQRNKGNFPGRFSGRQFSNSRSEMNVSTLELGDSALYLCASSLGWTDLSGANVLTFGAGSRLTVL.

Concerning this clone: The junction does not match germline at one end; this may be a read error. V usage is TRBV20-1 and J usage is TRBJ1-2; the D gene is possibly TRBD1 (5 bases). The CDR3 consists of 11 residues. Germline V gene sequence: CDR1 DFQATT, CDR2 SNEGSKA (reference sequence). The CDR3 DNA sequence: TGCAGTGCTAGAGACCCCCACAGGCCAGTATTC. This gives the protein CSARDPHRPVF.

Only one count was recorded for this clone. The CDR3 coding sequence is TGTGCCAGTAGTATAGGTCCCACGAGCTCCTACAATGAGCAGTTCTTC. Translating gives CASSIGPTSSYNEQFF. This chain links TRBV19 with TRBJ2-1, with D uncertain. The CDR3 has 16 amino acids. The germline V and J ends were trimmed by 1 base and 0 bases, with 10 bases remaining between them. Germline CDR1 and CDR2: LNHDA and SQIVND (reference sequence).

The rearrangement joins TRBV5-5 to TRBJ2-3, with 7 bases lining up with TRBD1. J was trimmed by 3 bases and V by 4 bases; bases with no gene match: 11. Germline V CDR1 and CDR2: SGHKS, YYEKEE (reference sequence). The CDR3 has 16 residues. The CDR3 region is CASSDTLYRGTDTQYF. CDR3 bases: TGTGCCAGCAGCGACACTCTCTACAGGGGTACAGATACGCAGTATTTT.

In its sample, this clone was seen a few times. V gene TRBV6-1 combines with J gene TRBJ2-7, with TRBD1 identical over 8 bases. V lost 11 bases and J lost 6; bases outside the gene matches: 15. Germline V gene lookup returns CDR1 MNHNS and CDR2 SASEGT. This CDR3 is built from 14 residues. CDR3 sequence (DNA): TGTGCCGTAACATCTGGGACAGGCAAGAGCGAGCAGTACTTC. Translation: CAVTSGTGKSEQYF.

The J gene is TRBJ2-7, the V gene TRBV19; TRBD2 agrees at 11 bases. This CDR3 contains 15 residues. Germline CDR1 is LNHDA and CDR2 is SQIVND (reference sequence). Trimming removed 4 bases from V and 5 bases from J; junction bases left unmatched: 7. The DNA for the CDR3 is TGTGCCAGTAGTACTCGACTAGCGGGGAACGACGAGCAGTACTTC. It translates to CASSTRLAGNDEQYF.

The chain's CDR3 is CASSLKGLAGIAQYF. Written as DNA, the CDR3 is TGTGCCAGCAGCTTGAAAGGGCTAGCGGGGATCGCTCAGTACTTC. V is TRBV7-2 and J is TRBJ2-4; 9 nucleotides match TRBD2. Trimming took 3 bases from V and 12 from J; bases not matched to a gene: 12. The germline V gene encodes CDR1 SGHTA and CDR2 FQGNSA. This CDR3 is built from 15 residues.

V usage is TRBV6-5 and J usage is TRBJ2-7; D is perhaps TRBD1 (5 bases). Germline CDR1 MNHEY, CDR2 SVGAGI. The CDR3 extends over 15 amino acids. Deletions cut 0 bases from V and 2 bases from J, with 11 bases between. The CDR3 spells CASSYSSGQAYEQYF. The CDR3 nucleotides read TGTGCCAGCAGTTACTCCTCCGGACAAGCCTACGAGCAGTACTTC.

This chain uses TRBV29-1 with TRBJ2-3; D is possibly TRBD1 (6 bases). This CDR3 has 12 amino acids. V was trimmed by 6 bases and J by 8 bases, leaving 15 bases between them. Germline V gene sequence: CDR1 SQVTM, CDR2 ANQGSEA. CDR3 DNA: TGCAGCGTGGCCCCAGGGGATGTTACGCAGTATTTT. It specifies CSVAPGDVTQYF.

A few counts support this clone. CDR3 sequence: CASRVGTGSDEQYF. In DNA, the CDR3 is TGTGCCAGCAGGGTAGGGACAGGGTCTGACGAGCAGTACTTC. The chain uses TRBV2 and TRBJ2-7, with 9 bases aligning to TRBD1. V lost 6 bases to trimming and J lost 5 bases; unmatched junction nucleotides: 8. Germline V lookup: CDR1 SNHLY, CDR2 FYNNEI. The CDR3 length is 14 residues.

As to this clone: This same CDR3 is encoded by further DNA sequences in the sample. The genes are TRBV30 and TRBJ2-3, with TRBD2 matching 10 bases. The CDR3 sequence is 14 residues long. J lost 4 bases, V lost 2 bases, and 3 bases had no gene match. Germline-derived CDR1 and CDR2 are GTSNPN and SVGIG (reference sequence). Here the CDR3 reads CAWSSGGAADTQYF. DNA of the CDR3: TGTGCCTGGAGTAGCGGGGGGGCGGCAGATACGCAGTATTTT.

The CDR3: CASSFWTGAGYGYTF. The CDR3 nucleotides read TGTGCCAGCAGTTTCTGGACAGGGGCGGGCTATGGCTACACCTTC. The chain joins TRBV28 to TRBJ1-2, with TRBD1 matching 9 bases. The CDR3 extends over 15 amino acids. The J segment lost 4 bases and the V segment lost 3 bases, leaving 6 bases of the junction unmatched. Germline V gene lookup returns CDR1 MDHEN and CDR2 SYDVKM.